This record concerns one T cell receptor beta chain sequence. Its specificity is not known. Trimming shortened V by 0 bases and J by 2 bases, and 11 bases separated the two germline ends. The CDR3 spans 15 residues. Germline V CDR1 and CDR2: DFQATT, SNEGSKA (reference sequence). For the second PCR, which ran for roughly 7 to 11 cycles, a sample-barcoded 5' primer and a J-beta primer mix were used. TCRdb used MiXCR to reprocess the 5' RACE reads, holding one entry per CDR3 protein. The sample comprises about 1.5 million distinct CDR3 sequences, 35% to 45% of which are singletons, and 7.9% rests with the top ten. Total RNA amounts of at least 6 micrograms were extracted per sample. The sample originates from a study of blood T cells in healthy people across ages. Broader study findings: Researchers said unsorted PBMCs prevented a conclusive naive versus antigen-experienced comparison. TCR beta diversity, measured per million T cells, fell in a roughly linear way with age. The percentage of naive T cells correlated strongly with TCR beta diversity.

This receptor was identified in a woman aged 18 to 35 in good health. The genes are TRBV20-1 and TRBJ2-1; D gene uncertain. Sequencing used blood. CDR3 sequence reads: CSARDSPNPYNEQFF. The DNA for the CDR3 is TGCAGTGCTAGAGATAGCCCTAATCCCTACAATGAGCAGTTCTTC.